The entry below gives a single T cell receptor beta chain sequence along with its context. What this receptor recognizes is not known. Within one base of it there is no much larger clone, and no base qualities were kept. This sample was included in a study of T cell responses to AZD1222 COVID-19 vaccine (dated by TCRdb to the early 2020s). Some background on the complete study: AZD1222 recipients with second doses at about 4 weeks or about 12 weeks were pooled, because spike-specific TCR depth and breadth did not differ between schedules. Enrollment into the trials was organized by age into subgroups of 18-55, 56-69 and 70-plus years, and those subgroups contained about 160, 30 and 59 TCR-sequenced participants, respectively. A total of about 250 trial participants underwent TCR sequencing, of whom 207 had received two doses of AZD1222 and about 25 had received two doses of the MenACWY control vaccine. Summary of the overall study and its limitations: The whole spike protein was spanned by vaccine-associated CD4 TCRs, and dominant responses were seen in regions 160-218 and 743-854. Participants were mostly white British, with more females than males. The authors suggested clonal diversity may have been underestimated. Conclusions about previously exposed vaccinees are limited because only six or seven AZD1222 recipients were SARS-CoV-2 seropositive at baseline. The 56-69-year group was small, and its depth increase did not reach significance, likely because of low power. Nearly half of unique spike-specific TCRs reportedly recognized epitopes outside regions mutated in the B.1.351 and B.1.1.7 variants. After two AZD1222 doses, spike-specific TCR breadth and depth were significantly higher than at day 0 and than in MenACWY recipients. Because no samples from the day 14 peak response were available, repertoires could be characterized only after the peak T cell response.

The CDR3 regions of human TCRbeta chains were subjected to immunosequencing. The paper's processing steps were these. TCRs in the repertoires were compared against a reference library of SARS-CoV-2-specific TCRs that had been generated with the MIRA antigen-specificity platform. Breadth meant the fraction of unique TCRs that were SARS-CoV-2-associated, whereas depth meant the fraction of total T cells that were SARS-CoV-2-associated. Using the MIRA data, each spike-specific TCR was mapped to the spike region that the TCR reacts to and placed in a CD4 or CD8 class. Log10-transformed breadth and depth values were compared by one-way ANOVA with Sidak's multiple comparisons tests. The clones in this table, taken by TCRdb from immuneACCESS, are in-frame only. Not every clone is retained; where verified, under half of the shortfall comes from an unresolved V gene, and the cause of the rest is unknown. Clone size and V and J calls were adopted from that table, with D and trimming inferred from the DNA. The sample table lists roughly 40,000 clones, 80% of them with a count of one. Of the sample, about 3.9% falls within the top ten clones.

CDR1 and CDR2 are read off the germline V gene as SQVTM and ANQGSEA. Trimming removed 4 bases from V and 6 bases from J, leaving 14 bases between the germline ends. The CDR3 has 13 amino acids, counting the end cysteine and phenylalanine. This entry keeps only the CDR3 DNA: 39 bases, framed from base 1. Taken with the paper, the label for time point translates to: baseline before first vaccination. Samples from vaccinated people were obtained from the UK trials COV001 and COV002, which included a single-blind randomized controlled phase 2/3 trial of AZD1222 (ChAdOx1 nCoV-19) in healthy adults. Trial participant PBMC samples were collected at day 0 and day 28 after the second dose for TCRbeta chain sequencing.

The TCR sequence derives from an adult in good health. The sample was peripheral blood, taken on day 0 of AZD1222 vaccination. The chain employs TRBV29-1 and TRBJ2-3; 5 matching bases give a weak D call of TRBD1. Here the CDR3 is given as CSVVGRAYDTQYF. At the DNA level, the sequence is TGCAGCGTTGTCGGCAGGGCGTACGATACGCAGTATTTT.